This T cell receptor (beta chain) was sequenced for a study of neurological immune-mediated disorders. Study results and caveats: Expanded clones shared no identical CDR3 amino acid sequences across subjects, which suggested private TCR-beta repertoires in all groups.

The unsorted libraries originated from 2 million PBMCs that had been stored at -80 C. The cDNA was generated by 5'RACE with 10-nucleotide random UMIs. TCRdb used MiXCR to reprocess the 5' RACE reads, holding one entry per CDR3 protein. The sample carries more than 20,000 distinct CDR3 sequences, 15% recorded once. The germline V and J ends were trimmed by 7 bases and 5 bases, with 16 bases remaining between them. The CDR3 loop spans 14 amino acids. The germline gives CDR1 SGHKS, CDR2 YYEKEE (reference sequence). This clonotype has ten or more counts. What it binds is unknown. The rearrangement uses TRBV5-5 and TRBJ2-1, with a weak D call TRBD1 (6 bases). This clonotype was sampled from a female donor with HTLV-1-associated myelopathy (HAM/TSP). Sample: PBMCs. The CDR3 nucleotides read TGTGCCAGCTTGAGGGGGTGGCGAGACAATGAGCAGTTCTTC. Its translation is CASLRGWRDNEQFF. The full variable domain, its missing parts supplied by reference TRBV5-5 and TRBJ2-1, is DAGVTQSPTHLIKTRGQQVTLRCSPISGHKSVSWYQQVLGQGPQFIFQYYEKEERGRGNFPDRFSARQFPNYSSELNVNALLLGDSALYLCASLRGWRDNEQFFGPGTRLTVL.